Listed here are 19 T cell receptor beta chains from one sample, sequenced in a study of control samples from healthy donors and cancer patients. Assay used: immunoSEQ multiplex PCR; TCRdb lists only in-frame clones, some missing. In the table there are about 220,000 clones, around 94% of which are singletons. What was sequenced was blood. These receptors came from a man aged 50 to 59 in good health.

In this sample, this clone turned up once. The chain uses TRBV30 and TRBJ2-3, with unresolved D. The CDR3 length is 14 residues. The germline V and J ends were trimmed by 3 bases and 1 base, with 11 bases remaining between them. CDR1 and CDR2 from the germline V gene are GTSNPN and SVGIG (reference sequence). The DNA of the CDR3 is TGTGCCTGGAGCCTGGGGTCTCGCACAGATACGCAGTATTTT. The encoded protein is CAWSLGSRTDTQYF.

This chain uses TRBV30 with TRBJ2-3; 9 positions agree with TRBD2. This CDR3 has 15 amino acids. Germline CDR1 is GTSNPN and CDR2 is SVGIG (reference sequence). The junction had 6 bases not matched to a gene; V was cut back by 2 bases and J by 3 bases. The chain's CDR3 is CAWSPASGVTDTQYF. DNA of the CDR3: TGTGCCTGGAGTCCGGCTAGCGGGGTGACAGATACGCAGTATTTT.

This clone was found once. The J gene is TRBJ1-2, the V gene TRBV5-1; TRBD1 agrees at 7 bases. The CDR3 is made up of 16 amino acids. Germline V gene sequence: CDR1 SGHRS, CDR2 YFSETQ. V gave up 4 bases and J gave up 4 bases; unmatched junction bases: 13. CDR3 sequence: CASSPTGTARLYGYTF. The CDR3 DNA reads TGCGCCAGCAGCCCGACCGGGACAGCACGCCTCTATGGCTACACCTTC.

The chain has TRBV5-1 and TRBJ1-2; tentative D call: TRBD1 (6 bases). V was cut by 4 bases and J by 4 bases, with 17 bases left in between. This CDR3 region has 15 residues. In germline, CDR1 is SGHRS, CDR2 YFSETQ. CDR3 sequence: CASSRGGDMSYGYTF. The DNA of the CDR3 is TGCGCCAGCAGCAGGGGGGGCGACATGTCCTATGGCTACACCTTC.

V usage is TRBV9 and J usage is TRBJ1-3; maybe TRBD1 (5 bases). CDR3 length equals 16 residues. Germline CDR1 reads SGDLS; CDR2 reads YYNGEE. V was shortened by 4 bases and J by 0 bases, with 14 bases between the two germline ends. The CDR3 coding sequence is TGTGCCAGCAGCCCACGGGACCGGGGCTCTGGAAACACCATATATTTT. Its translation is CASSPRDRGSGNTIYF.

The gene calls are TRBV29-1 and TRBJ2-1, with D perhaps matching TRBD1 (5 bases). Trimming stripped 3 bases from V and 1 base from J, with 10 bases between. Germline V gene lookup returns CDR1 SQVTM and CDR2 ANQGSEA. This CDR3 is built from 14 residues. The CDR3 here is CSVDSRDSYNEQFF. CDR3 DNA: TGCAGCGTTGACAGCAGGGATTCCTACAATGAGCAGTTCTTC.

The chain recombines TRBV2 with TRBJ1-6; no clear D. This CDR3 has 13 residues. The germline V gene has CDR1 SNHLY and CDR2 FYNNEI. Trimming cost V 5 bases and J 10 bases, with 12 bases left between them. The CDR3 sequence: CASSPSLRSPLHF. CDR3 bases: TGTGCCAGCAGTCCATCTCTGAGATCACCCCTCCACTTT.

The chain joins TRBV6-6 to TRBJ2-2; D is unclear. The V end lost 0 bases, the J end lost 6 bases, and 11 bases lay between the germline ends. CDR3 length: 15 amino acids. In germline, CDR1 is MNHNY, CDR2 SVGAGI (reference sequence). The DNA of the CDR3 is TGTGCCAGCAGTTACTCGAAACGACAATCCGGGGAGCTGTTTTTT. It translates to CASSYSKRQSGELFF.

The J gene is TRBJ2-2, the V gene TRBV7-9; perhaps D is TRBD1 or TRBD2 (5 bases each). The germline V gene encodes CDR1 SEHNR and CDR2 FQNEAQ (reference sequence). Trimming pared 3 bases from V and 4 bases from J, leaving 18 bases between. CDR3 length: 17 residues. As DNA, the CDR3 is TGTGCCAGCAGCTTTGACAGTCGGGGCCAAGGCACCGGGGAGCTGTTTTTT. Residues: CASSFDSRGQGTGELFF.

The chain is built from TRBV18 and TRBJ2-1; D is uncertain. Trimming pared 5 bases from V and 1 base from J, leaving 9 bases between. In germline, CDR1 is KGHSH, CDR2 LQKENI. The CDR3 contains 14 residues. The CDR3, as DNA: TGTGCCAGCTCAGAGAGTATGTCCTACAATGAGCAGTTCTTC. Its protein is CASSESMSYNEQFF.

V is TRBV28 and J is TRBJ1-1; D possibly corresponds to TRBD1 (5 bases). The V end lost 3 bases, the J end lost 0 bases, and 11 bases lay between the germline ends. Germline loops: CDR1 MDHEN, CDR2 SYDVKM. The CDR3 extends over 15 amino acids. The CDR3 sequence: CASSFPRGVNTEAFF. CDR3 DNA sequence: TGTGCCAGCAGTTTCCCAAGGGGCGTGAACACTGAAGCTTTCTTT.

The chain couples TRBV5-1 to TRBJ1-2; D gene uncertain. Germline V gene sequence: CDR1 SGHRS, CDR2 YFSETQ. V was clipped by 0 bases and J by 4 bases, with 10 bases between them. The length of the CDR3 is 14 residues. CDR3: CASSLGGGTYGYTF. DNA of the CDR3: TGCGCCAGCAGCTTGGGGGGAGGTACCTATGGCTACACCTTC.

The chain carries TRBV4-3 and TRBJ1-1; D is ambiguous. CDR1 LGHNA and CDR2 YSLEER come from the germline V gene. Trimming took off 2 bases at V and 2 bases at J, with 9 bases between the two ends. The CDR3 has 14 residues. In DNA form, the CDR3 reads TGCGCCAGCAGCCAACTGGGAGGCAACACTGAAGCTTTCTTT. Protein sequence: CASSQLGGNTEAFF.

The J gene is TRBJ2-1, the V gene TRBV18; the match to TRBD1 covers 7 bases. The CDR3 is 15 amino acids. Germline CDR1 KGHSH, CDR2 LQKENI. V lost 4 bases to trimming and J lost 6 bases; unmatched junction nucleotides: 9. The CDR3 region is CASSLGQSNLNEQFF. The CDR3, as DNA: TGTGCCAGCTCACTGGGACAGAGTAATCTCAATGAGCAGTTCTTC. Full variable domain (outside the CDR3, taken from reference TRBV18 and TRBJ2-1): NAGVMQNPRHLVRRRGQEARLRCSPMKGHSHVYWYRQLPEEGLKFMVYLQKENIIDESGMPKERFSAEFPKEGPSILRIQQVVRGDSAAYFCASSLGQSNLNEQFFGPGTRLTVL.

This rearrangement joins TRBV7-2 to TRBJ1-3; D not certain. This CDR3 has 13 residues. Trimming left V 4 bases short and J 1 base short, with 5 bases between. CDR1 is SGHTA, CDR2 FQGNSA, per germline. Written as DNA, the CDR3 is TGTGCCAGCAGCTGGTCGTCTGGAAACACCATATATTTT. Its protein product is CASSWSSGNTIYF.

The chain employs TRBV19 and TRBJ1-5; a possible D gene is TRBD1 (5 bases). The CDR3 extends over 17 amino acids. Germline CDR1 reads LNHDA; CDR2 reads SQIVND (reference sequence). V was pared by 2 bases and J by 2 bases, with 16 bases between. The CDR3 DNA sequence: TGTGCCAGTAGTATATGGGGGATAAGAGGGGGCAATCAGCCCCAGCATTTT. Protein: CASSIWGIRGGNQPQHF.

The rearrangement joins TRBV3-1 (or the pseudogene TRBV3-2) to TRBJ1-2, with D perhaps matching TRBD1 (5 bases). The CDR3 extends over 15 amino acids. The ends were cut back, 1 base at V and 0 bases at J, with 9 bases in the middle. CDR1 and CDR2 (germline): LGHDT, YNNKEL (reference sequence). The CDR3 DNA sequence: TGTGCCAGCAGCCAAGGTCGGGGGGCTAACTATGGCTACACCTTC. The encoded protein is CASSQGRGANYGYTF.

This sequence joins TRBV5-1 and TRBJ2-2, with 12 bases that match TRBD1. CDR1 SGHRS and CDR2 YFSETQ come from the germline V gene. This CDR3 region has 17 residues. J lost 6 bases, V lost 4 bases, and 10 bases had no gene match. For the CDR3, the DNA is TGCGCCAGCAGCCAAACCGGGACAGGGGGCCGCTCCGGGGAGCTGTTTTTT. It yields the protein CASSQTGTGGRSGELFF.

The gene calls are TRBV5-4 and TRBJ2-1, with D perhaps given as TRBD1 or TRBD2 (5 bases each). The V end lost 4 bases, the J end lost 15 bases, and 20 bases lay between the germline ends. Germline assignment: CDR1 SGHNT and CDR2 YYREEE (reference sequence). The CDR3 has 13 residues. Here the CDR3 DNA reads TGTGCCAGCAGCCCTAGTGGACGGGACCGGGGGTTCTTC. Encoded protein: CASSPSGRDRGFF.